One and the same sample provided the 21 T cell receptor beta chains below, sequenced in a study of vaccination effects on CD4 cells after COVID-19. Profiled with immunoSEQ multiplex PCR; TCRdb holds only in-frame clones, not every one. Of over 80,000 clones listed, more than 60% were seen once; the top ten hold around 1%. No cognate antigen is known for these TCRs. In the ViraFEST assay, antigen-specific CD4+ clonotypes were identified by expansion after peptide-pool stimulation. At the end of around eleven days of culture, CD4+ T cells were isolated. Vaccination of participants consisted of two doses of either the BNT162b2 or mRNA-1273 vaccine. Sequenced here: CD4+ T cells from PBMCs cultured with HCoV-OC43 spike peptides, sampled after COVID-19 vaccination. Subset here: HCoV-OC43 spike overlapping peptide pool stimulation. All receptors derive from a human donor who received a COVID-19 vaccine.

CDR3 bases: TGTGCCAGTAGTATAACAGGGAGTGACATTCAGTACTTC. Residues: CASSITGSDIQYF. The gene calls are TRBV19 and TRBJ2-4; tentatively, D is TRBD1 (6 bases). This CDR3 region has 13 residues. Trimming pared 2 bases from V and 8 bases from J, leaving 10 bases between. Looked up from germline, CDR1 is LNHDA and CDR2 is SQIVND (reference sequence).

V gene TRBV2 combines with J gene TRBJ2-7; tentative D call: TRBD1 (6 bases). Per the germline V gene, CDR1 is SNHLY and CDR2 is FYNNEI. V was clipped by 3 bases and J by 4 bases, with 22 bases between them. CDR3 length: 17 amino acids. CDR3 protein: CASSDIVFGQSHYEQYV. The DNA for the CDR3 is TGTGCCAGCAGTGATATTGTGTTCGGACAGTCACATTACGAGCAGTACGTC.

The V call is TRBV27, the J call TRBJ2-5; maybe TRBD2 (5 bases). With 2 bases removed from V and 5 bases from J, the gap between germline ends came to 18 bases. Per the germline V gene, CDR1 is MNHEY and CDR2 is SMNVEV (reference sequence). The CDR3 spans 16 residues. The CDR3 is CASSLGRKSTWETQYF. CDR3 DNA sequence: TGTGCCAGCAGTTTAGGGAGAAAGAGTACCTGGGAGACCCAGTACTTC.

This chain connects TRBV19 to TRBJ1-5; D may be TRBD1 (5 bases). The CDR3 contains 15 residues. Germline CDR1 LNHDA, CDR2 SQIVND (reference sequence). The V and J ends lost 5 bases and 0 bases respectively, with 11 bases between them. This CDR3 is CASSWGGDSNQPQHF. CDR3 coding DNA: TGTGCCAGTAGTTGGGGGGGGGATAGCAATCAGCCCCAGCATTTT.

CDR3 loop: CASSPAVQETQYF. For the CDR3, the DNA is TGTGCCAGCTCACCCGCAGTACAAGAGACCCAGTACTTC. The chain carries TRBV18 and TRBJ2-5; D gene uncertain. Germline V gene lookup returns CDR1 KGHSH and CDR2 LQKENI. This CDR3 has 13 residues. Trimming removed 3 bases at V and 2 bases at J, with 7 bases between.

V is TRBV7-3 and J is TRBJ2-5, with D perhaps TRBD1 or TRBD2 (5 bases each). The length of the CDR3 is 13 residues. CDR1 is SGHTA and CDR2 is FQGTGA in the germline V gene. Trimming left V 2 bases short and J 5 bases short, with 9 bases between. The CDR3 nucleotides read TGTGCCAGCAGCTTAGGGGGTGGGGAGACCCAGTACTTC. It specifies CASSLGGGETQYF.

This chain connects TRBV29-1 to TRBJ1-6; the D gene is possibly TRBD1 (6 bases). There are 13 residues in the CDR3. The germline V gene has CDR1 SQVTM and CDR2 ANQGSEA. Trimming removed 6 bases at V and 6 bases at J, with 12 bases between. The CDR3 reads CSVSRGSNSPLHF. The CDR3 DNA follows: TGCAGCGTCAGCAGGGGCAGTAATTCACCCCTCCACTTT. Full variable domain (missing parts from reference TRBV29-1 and TRBJ1-6): SAVISQKPSRDICQRGTSLTIQCQVDSQVTMMFWYRQQPGQSLTLIATANQGSEATYESGFVIDKFPISRPNLTFSTLTVSNMSPEDSSIYLCSVSRGSNSPLHFGNGTRLTVT.

V is TRBV28 and J is TRBJ1-1, with 9 bases lining up with TRBD1. CDR1 is MDHEN, CDR2 SYDVKM, per germline. The V segment lost 5 bases and the J segment 5 bases; nucleotides outside the gene matches: 9. The CDR3 extends over 15 amino acids. CDR3 sequence reads: CASSPKGTGRTEAFF. The CDR3 nucleotides are TGTGCCAGCAGTCCTAAGGGGACAGGGCGGACTGAAGCTTTCTTT.

The chain couples TRBV5-8 to TRBJ1-1; D remains ambiguous. The CDR3 is 17 residues long. Germline V gene data show CDR1 as SGHTS and CDR2 as YDEGEE. The V end lost 4 bases, the J end lost 1 base, and 20 bases lay between the germline ends. The DNA for the CDR3 is TGTGCCAGCAGCCGGGGAGCCAGGCTGGGCTGGAACACTGAAGCTTTCTTT. Amino acid sequence: CASSRGARLGWNTEAFF.

The chain links TRBV10-3 to TRBJ2-5; TRBD1 or TRBD2 may be the D gene (5 bases each). CDR1 and CDR2 (germline): ENHRY, SYGVKD. The CDR3 length is 16 residues. Deletions cut 10 bases from V and 2 bases from J, with 23 bases between. The DNA for the CDR3 is TGTGCCACCGGCGGTAGGGGACCAGGCCTTCAAGAGACCCAGTACTTC. Translation gives CATGGRGPGLQETQYF.

V gene TRBV12-5 combines with J gene TRBJ1-2; 8 nucleotides agree with TRBD1. Trimming removed 1 base from V and 7 bases from J; junction bases left unmatched: 2. The germline CDR1 and CDR2 sequences are LGHNT and FRNRAP. The CDR3 has 13 residues. DNA of the CDR3: TGTGCTAGTGGTTTGGCAGGGGGCCGTGGCTACACCTTC. Encoded protein: CASGLAGGRGYTF.

This clone was seen at least ten times. Other nucleotide sequences in the sample specify the same CDR3. The chain combines TRBV12-3 or TRBV12-4 with TRBJ1-1; D is unclear. CDR3 size: 11 residues. V lost 2 bases and J lost 6, with 4 bases in between. DNA of the CDR3: TGTGCCAGCAGTTTATTCGCTGAAGCTTTCTTT. Its protein product is CASSLFAEAFF.

This chain connects TRBV28 to TRBJ1-2; no firm D call. Germline CDR1 MDHEN, CDR2 SYDVKM. The V gene lost 6 bases and the J gene lost 2 bases, with 13 bases spanning the gap. This CDR3 contains 14 residues. The DNA of the CDR3 is TGTGCCAGCAGGGCGGGTGACGGGAACTATGGCTACACCTTC. Residues: CASRAGDGNYGYTF.

This rearrangement joins TRBV29-1 to TRBJ1-3; the D is unclear. The CDR3 is made up of 13 amino acids. Germline CDR1 reads SQVTM; CDR2 reads ANQGSEA. Between the trimmed V and J ends, which lost 7 bases and 1 base, there was a span of 11 bases. CDR3 nucleotide sequence: TGCAGCGGGCAACGGGGTTCTGGAAACACCATATATTTT. Encoded protein: CSGQRGSGNTIYF. Full variable domain (outside the CDR3, taken from reference TRBV29-1 and TRBJ1-3): SAVISQKPSRDICQRGTSLTIQCQVDSQVTMMFWYRQQPGQSLTLIATANQGSEATYESGFVIDKFPISRPNLTFSTLTVSNMSPEDSSIYLCSGQRGSGNTIYFGEGSWLTVV.

The sample holds a few counts of this clone. The chain uses TRBV7-2 and TRBJ1-1; 8 bases agree with TRBD1. Unmatched junction bases numbered 9, after V lost 4 bases and J lost 5 bases. CDR3 length: 15 amino acids. Germline V gives CDR1 SGHTA, CDR2 FQGNSA. The CDR3 DNA follows: TGTGCCAGCAGCTCAACAGGACAGGGCAGTACTGAAGCTTTCTTT. This gives the protein CASSSTGQGSTEAFF.

The chain links TRBV19 to TRBJ1-5; TRBD1 is a possible D gene (5 bases). The CDR3 runs to 18 residues. Germline V lookup: CDR1 LNHDA, CDR2 SQIVND (reference sequence). V was cut by 1 base and J by 0 bases, with 16 bases left in between. CDR3 sequence (DNA): TGTGCCAGTAGTATAGCTCTGGGCAGGGCCTATAGCAATCAGCCCCAGCATTTT. This gives the protein CASSIALGRAYSNQPQHF.

This sequence joins TRBV5-1 and TRBJ1-1; D is unclear. CDR3 length equals 13 residues. The V end was cut by 2 bases, the J end by 2 bases, with 7 bases between. Per germline, CDR1 SGHRS and CDR2 YFSETQ. The CDR3 reads CASSLSPNTEAFF. The CDR3 DNA reads TGCGCCAGCAGCTTATCTCCTAACACTGAAGCTTTCTTT.

The chain is built from TRBV29-1 and TRBJ1-2; TRBD1 agrees at 7 bases. Germline V gene sequence: CDR1 SQVTM, CDR2 ANQGSEA. V lost 6 bases to trimming and J lost 7 bases; unmatched junction nucleotides: 14. The CDR3 spans 14 residues. Here the CDR3 reads CSVVTLSRGGGYTF. CDR3 sequence (DNA): TGCAGCGTCGTGACACTGAGCAGGGGGGGTGGCTACACCTTC.

This clone appeared a few times. The chain carries TRBV6-6 and TRBJ2-2; 8 nucleotides match TRBD2. J was trimmed by 1 base and V by 5 bases; bases with no gene match: 3. There are 15 residues in the CDR3. From germline, CDR1 is MNHNY and CDR2 SVGAGI (reference sequence). CDR3: CASSQAGVNTGELFF. DNA of the CDR3: TGTGCCAGCAGTCAAGCGGGGGTGAACACCGGGGAGCTGTTTTTT.

This sequence joins TRBV2 and TRBJ2-7; no clear D gene. Germline V lookup: CDR1 SNHLY, CDR2 FYNNEI. This CDR3 is built from 15 residues. V lost 3 bases, J lost 2 bases, and 14 bases lay in between. CDR3: CASSDAAVGPYEQYV. DNA for the CDR3: TGTGCCAGCAGTGATGCGGCAGTTGGCCCCTACGAGCAGTACGTC.

The chain carries TRBV9 and TRBJ2-5, with D hard to call. The CDR3 has 12 residues. Germline V gene lookup returns CDR1 SGDLS and CDR2 YYNGEE. V lost 3 bases to trimming and J lost 5 bases, with 8 bases between them. CDR3 DNA sequence: TGTGCCAGCAGCGGATATGAGGAGACCCAGTACTTC. Encoded protein: CASSGYEETQYF. Drawing the rest from reference TRBV9 and TRBJ2-5, the complete variable domain is DSGVTQTPKHLITATGQRVTLRCSPRSGDLSVYWYQQSLDQGLQFLIQYYNGEERAKGNILERFSAQQFPDLHSELNLSSLELGDSALYFCASSGYEETQYFGPGTRLLVL.